This T cell receptor beta chain comes out of a study of HIV-infected patients and healthy controls. Broader study findings: The study did not determine the donors' HLA types.

450 to 600 ng RNA was reverse transcribed with alpha and beta constant-region primers. Separate chain-specific third strand synthesis with multiplexing indices produced the alpha and beta libraries. A short first PCR added P5 and P7 adapter elements and a second index. TCRdb analysed the 5' RACE reads with MiXCR anew, one entry per CDR3 protein. In the table there are 8,100 or so distinct CDR3 sequences, 9.3% of which are singletons. No cell fractionation was done, so the repertoire covers all unsorted peripheral blood T cells. Regarding this clonotype: Its antigen is not identified.

Germline V CDR1 and CDR2: DFQATT, SNEGSKA (reference sequence). Trimming removed 5 bases from V and 0 bases from J, with 11 bases in between. This CDR3 comprises 15 residues. This receptor was obtained from an adult with HIV infection. Sequenced here: blood, sampled before antiretroviral therapy. The V call is TRBV20-1, the J call TRBJ2-6, with a possible D match to TRBD1 (6 bases). In nucleotides, the CDR3 is TGCAGTGCTGACACCAGGGGCTCTGGGGCCAACGTCCTGACTTTC. As protein: CSADTRGSGANVLTF.